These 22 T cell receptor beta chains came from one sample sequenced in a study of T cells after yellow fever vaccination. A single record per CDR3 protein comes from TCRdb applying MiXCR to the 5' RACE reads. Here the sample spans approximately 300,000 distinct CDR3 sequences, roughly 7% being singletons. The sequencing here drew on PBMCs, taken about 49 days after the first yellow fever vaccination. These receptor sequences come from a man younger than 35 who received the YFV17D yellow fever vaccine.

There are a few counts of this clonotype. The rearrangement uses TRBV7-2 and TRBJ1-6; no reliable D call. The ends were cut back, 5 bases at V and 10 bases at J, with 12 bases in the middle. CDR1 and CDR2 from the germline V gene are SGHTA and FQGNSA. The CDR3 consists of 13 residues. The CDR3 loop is CASSPRTGSPLHF. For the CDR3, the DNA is TGTGCCAGCAGCCCTCGGACGGGCTCACCCCTCCACTTT. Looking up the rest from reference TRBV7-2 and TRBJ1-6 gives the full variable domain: GAGVSQSPSNKVTEKGKDVELRCDPISGHTALYWYRQSLGQGLEFLIYFQGNSAPDKSGLPSDRFSAERTGGSVSTLTIQRTQQEDSAVYLCASSPRTGSPLHFGNGTRLTVT.

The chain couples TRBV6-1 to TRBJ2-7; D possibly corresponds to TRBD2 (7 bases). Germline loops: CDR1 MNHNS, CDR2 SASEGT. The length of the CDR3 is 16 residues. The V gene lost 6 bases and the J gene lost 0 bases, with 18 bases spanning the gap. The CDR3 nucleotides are TGTGCCAGCAGCCGGCGCGCGGGGGCGATCTCCTACGAGCAGTACTTC. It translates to CASSRRAGAISYEQYF.

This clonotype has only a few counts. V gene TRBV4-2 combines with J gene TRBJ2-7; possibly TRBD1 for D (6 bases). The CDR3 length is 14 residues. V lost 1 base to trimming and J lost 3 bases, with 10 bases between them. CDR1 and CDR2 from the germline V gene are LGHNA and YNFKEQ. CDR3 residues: CASSQVGGGYEQYF. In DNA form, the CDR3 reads TGTGCCAGCAGCCAAGTTGGGGGCGGCTACGAGCAGTACTTC.

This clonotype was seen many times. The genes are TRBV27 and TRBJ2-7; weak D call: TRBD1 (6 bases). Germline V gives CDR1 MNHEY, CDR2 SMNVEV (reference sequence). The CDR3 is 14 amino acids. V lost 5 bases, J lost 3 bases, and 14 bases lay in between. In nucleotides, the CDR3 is TGTGCCAGCAGTCCCCGACAGGTAAACTACGAGCAGTACTTC. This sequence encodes CASSPRQVNYEQYF.

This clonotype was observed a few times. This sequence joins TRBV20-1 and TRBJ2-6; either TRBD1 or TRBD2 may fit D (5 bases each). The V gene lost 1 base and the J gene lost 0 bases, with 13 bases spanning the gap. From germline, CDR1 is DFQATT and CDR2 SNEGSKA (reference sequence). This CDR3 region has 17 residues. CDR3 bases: TGCAGTGCTAGAGTTGGGACCCTTTTCTCTGGGGCCAACGTCCTGACTTTC. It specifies CSARVGTLFSGANVLTF.

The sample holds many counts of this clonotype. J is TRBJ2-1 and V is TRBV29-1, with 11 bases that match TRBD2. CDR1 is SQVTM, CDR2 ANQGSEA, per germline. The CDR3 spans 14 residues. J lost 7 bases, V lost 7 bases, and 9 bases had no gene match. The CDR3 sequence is CSAGLAGSKNEQFF. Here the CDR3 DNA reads TGCAGCGCCGGACTAGCGGGCTCTAAGAATGAGCAGTTCTTC.

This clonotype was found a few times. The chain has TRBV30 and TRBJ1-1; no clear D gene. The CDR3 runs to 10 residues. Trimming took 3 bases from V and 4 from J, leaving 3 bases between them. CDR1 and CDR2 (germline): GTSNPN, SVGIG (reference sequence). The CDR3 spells CAWSRTEAFF. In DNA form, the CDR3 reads TGTGCCTGGAGCCGCACTGAAGCTTTCTTT.

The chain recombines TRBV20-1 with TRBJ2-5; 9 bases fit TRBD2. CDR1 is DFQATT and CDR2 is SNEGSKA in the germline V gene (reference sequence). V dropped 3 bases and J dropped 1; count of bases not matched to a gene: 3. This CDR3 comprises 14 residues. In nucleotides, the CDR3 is TGCAGTGCTAGGCTAGCGGGGATCCAAGAGACCCAGTACTTC. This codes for CSARLAGIQETQYF.

In nucleotides, the CDR3 is TGCAGTGCTAGAGATTACAGGGCCAATCAGCCCCAGCATTTT. Translating gives CSARDYRANQPQHF. V is TRBV20-1 and J is TRBJ1-5, with D tentatively TRBD1 (6 bases). This CDR3 has 14 residues. Looked up from germline, CDR1 is DFQATT and CDR2 is SNEGSKA (reference sequence). The V and J ends lost 0 bases and 3 bases respectively, with 9 bases between them.

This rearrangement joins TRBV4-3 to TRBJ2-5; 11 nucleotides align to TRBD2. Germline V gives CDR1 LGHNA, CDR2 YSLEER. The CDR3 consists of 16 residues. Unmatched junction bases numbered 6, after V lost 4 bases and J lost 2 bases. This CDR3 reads CASSPTSGASQETQYF. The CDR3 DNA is TGCGCCAGCAGCCCGACTAGCGGGGCGTCTCAAGAGACCCAGTACTTC.

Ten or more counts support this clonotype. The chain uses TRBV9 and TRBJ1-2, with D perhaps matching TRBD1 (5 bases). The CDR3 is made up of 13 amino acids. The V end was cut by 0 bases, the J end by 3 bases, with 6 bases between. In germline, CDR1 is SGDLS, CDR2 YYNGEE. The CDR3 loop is CASSVGGDYGYTF. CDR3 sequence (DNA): TGTGCCAGCAGCGTAGGAGGGGACTATGGCTACACCTTC.

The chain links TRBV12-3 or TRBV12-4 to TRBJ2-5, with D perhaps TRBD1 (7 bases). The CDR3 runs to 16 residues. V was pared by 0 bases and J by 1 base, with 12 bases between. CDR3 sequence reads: CASSLAQGGVQETQYF. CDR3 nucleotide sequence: TGTGCCAGCAGTTTAGCGCAGGGGGGAGTCCAAGAGACCCAGTACTTC.

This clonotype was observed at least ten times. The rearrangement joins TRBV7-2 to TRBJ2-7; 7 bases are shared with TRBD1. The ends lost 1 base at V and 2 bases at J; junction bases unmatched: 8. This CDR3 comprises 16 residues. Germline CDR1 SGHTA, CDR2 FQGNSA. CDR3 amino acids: CASSLVGQRLPYEQYF. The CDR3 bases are TGTGCCAGCAGCTTAGTGGGACAGAGATTGCCCTACGAGCAGTACTTC. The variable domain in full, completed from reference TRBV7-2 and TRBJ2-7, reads GAGVSQSPSNKVTEKGKDVELRCDPISGHTALYWYRQSLGQGLEFLIYFQGNSAPDKSGLPSDRFSAERTGGSVSTLTIQRTQQEDSAVYLCASSLVGQRLPYEQYFGPGTRLTVT.

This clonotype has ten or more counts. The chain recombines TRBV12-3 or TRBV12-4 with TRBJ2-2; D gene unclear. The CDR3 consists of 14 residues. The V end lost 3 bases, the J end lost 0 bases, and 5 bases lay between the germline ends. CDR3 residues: CASSFVSNTGELFF. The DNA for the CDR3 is TGTGCCAGCAGTTTTGTATCGAACACCGGGGAGCTGTTTTTT.

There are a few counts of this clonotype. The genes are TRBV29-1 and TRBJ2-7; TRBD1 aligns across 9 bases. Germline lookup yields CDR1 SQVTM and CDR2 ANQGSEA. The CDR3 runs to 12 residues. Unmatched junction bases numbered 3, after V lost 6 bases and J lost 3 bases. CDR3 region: CSVQGQGYEQYF. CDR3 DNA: TGCAGCGTCCAGGGACAGGGCTACGAGCAGTACTTC.

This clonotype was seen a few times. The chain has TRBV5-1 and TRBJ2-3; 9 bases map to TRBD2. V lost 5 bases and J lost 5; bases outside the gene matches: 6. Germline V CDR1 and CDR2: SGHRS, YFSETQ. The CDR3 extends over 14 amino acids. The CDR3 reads CASRTSGSIDTQYF. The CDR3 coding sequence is TGCGCCAGCAGGACTAGCGGCTCGATAGATACGCAGTATTTT.

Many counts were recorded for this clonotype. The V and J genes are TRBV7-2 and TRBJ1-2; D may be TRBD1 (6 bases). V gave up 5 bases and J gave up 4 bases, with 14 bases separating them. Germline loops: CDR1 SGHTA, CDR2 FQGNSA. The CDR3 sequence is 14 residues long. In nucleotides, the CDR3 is TGTGCCAGCAGCCCCGGGGGCCAGAGCTATGGCTACACCTTC. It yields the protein CASSPGGQSYGYTF.

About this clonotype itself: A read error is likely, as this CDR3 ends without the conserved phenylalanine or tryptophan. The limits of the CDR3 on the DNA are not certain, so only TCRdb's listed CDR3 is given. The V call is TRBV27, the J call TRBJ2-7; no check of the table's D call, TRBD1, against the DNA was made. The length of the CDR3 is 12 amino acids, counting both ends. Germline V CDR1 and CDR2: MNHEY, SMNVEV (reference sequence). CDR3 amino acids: CASSTGGTGLSL.

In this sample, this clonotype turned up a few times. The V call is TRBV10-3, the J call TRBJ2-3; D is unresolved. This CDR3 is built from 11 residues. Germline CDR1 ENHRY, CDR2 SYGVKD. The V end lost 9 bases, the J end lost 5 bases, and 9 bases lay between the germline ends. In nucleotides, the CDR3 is TGTGCCATTAGAATAGGAGATACGCAGTATTTT. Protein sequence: CAIRIGDTQYF.

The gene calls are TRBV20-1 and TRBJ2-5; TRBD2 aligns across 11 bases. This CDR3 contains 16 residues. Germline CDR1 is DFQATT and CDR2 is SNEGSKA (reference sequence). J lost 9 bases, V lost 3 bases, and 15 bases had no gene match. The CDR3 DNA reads TGCAGTGCTAGTCAGTCTAGCGGGGGGCAACGAATGGCCCAGTACTTC. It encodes CSASQSSGGQRMAQYF.

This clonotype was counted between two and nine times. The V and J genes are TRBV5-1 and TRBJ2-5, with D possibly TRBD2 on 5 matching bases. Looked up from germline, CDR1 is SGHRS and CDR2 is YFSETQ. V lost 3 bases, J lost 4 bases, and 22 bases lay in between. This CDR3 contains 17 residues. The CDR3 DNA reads TGCGCCAGCAGCTCGATGAGACCGGGCCCTGAGGGAGAGACCCAGTACTTC. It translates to CASSSMRPGPEGETQYF.

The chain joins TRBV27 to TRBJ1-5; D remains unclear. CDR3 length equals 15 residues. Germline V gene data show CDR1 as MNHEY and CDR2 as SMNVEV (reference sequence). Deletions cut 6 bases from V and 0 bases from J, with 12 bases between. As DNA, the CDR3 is TGTGCCAGCAGCTCGATGGGTTATAGCAATCAGCCCCAGCATTTT. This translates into CASSSMGYSNQPQHF.